Shown below are 25 T cell receptor beta chains from a single sample sequenced in a study of CD8 T cells in ankylosing spondylitis. General observations from the study: One TCR beta motif, made up of roughly eight highly homologous variants, appeared characteristic of ankylosing spondylitis blood.

TCRdb re-called the 5' RACE reads with MiXCR, one entry per CDR3 protein. The table lists under 450,000 distinct CDR3 sequences, roughly 17% of them singletons, with around 0.92% in the top ten. Antigens for these TCRs are unknown. Sequencing was performed on blood, either unsorted or a sorted T cell fraction (not recorded which). The receptors stem from a male donor with ankylosing spondylitis.

This clonotype was observed a few times. The chain couples TRBV7-2 to TRBJ1-2, with D maybe TRBD1 (5 bases). The CDR3 spans 15 residues. The germline CDR1 and CDR2 sequences are SGHTA and FQGNSA. Trimming removed 7 bases at V and 1 base at J, with 16 bases between. CDR3 nucleotides: TGTGCCAGCACCCAAGGGTCAGGGTTTAACTATGGCTACACCTTC. It codes for CASTQGSGFNYGYTF.

This clonotype was observed a few times. V is TRBV7-9 and J is TRBJ1-2, with a possible D match to TRBD1 (5 bases). CDR3 length: 13 residues. V was shortened by 2 bases and J by 8 bases, with 12 bases between the two germline ends. Germline V CDR1 and CDR2: SEHNR, FQNEAQ (reference sequence). The CDR3 DNA follows: TGTGCCAGCAGCTTACCTTTCAGGGAGGGCTACACCTTC. Translated, it gives CASSLPFREGYTF.

Here the CDR3 DNA reads TGTGCCAGCAGTTACGACAGGTCCAAATACAATGAGCAGTTCTTC. It translates to CASSYDRSKYNEQFF. The genes are TRBV6-5 and TRBJ2-1, with a tentative D call TRBD1 (6 bases). The CDR3 spans 15 residues. V was clipped by 2 bases and J by 4 bases, with 12 bases between them. The germline V gene has CDR1 MNHEY and CDR2 SVGAGI.

The table lists this clonotype with a few counts. The chain employs TRBV27 and TRBJ2-7; the match to TRBD2 covers 7 bases. The germline V gene has CDR1 MNHEY and CDR2 SMNVEV (reference sequence). The trim removed 4 bases at V and 0 bases at J, leaving 3 bases unmatched. The CDR3 is made up of 14 amino acids. The CDR3 loop is CASSSRGDSYEQYF. CDR3 nucleotides: TGTGCCAGCAGTTCACGGGGGGACTCCTACGAGCAGTACTTC.

This clonotype was detected only a few times. The genes are TRBV10-3 and TRBJ2-7; the D is unclear. CDR3 length equals 12 residues. Germline lookup yields CDR1 ENHRY and CDR2 SYGVKD. V gave up 6 bases and J gave up 4 bases, with 10 bases separating them. In DNA, the CDR3 is TGTGCCATCAGCCAACACAAGTACGAGCAGTACTTC. It specifies CAISQHKYEQYF.

V is TRBV5-1 and J is TRBJ2-3, with D possibly being TRBD1 or TRBD2 (5 bases each). This CDR3 contains 16 residues. Trimming cost V 0 bases and J 2 bases, with 13 bases left between them. Germline CDR1 is SGHRS and CDR2 is YFSETQ. In DNA, the CDR3 is TGCGCCAGCAGCTTGGGGCCGGGACCCCCCACAGATACGCAGTATTTT. Its protein is CASSLGPGPPTDTQYF.

This clonotype was seen only a few times. The chain recombines TRBV18 with TRBJ1-5; tentative D call: TRBD1 (5 bases). The CDR3 covers 17 residues. V lost 3 bases and J 4 bases, leaving 19 bases between the germline ends. Germline values: CDR1 KGHSH, CDR2 LQKENI. The CDR3 loop reads CASSPLGRQGGNQPQHF. CDR3 DNA sequence: TGTGCCAGCTCACCCCTAGGGCGCCAGGGCGGAAATCAGCCCCAGCATTTT.

This clonotype came up once. The V call is TRBV6-2 or TRBV6-3, the J call TRBJ1-1; D remains unclear. Trimming removed 5 bases at V and 11 bases at J, with 12 bases between. CDR1 MNHEY and CDR2 SVGEGT come from the germline V gene. There are 11 residues in the CDR3. CDR3 sequence: CASSSYTSAFF. In nucleotides, the CDR3 is TGTGCCAGCAGTAGCTACACAAGCGCTTTCTTT.

The genes are TRBV6-2 or TRBV6-3 and TRBJ2-7; no clear D gene. V dropped 5 bases and J dropped 4 bases, with 12 bases sitting between them. The CDR3 runs to 13 residues. Germline CDR1 reads MNHEY; CDR2 reads SVGEGT. The CDR3: CASSMSRGYEQYF. The DNA of the CDR3 is TGTGCCAGCAGTATGTCTCGCGGTTACGAGCAGTACTTC.

This clonotype was recorded once. The chain links TRBV18 to TRBJ1-1; D ambiguous. Between the trimmed V and J ends, which lost 8 bases and 4 bases, there was a span of 11 bases. This CDR3 is built from 12 residues. CDR1 is KGHSH and CDR2 is LQKENI in the germline V gene. The CDR3 reads CASTRVGTEAFF. CDR3 DNA: TGTGCCAGCACCCGAGTTGGCACTGAAGCTTTCTTT.

This clonotype was detected many times. The chain combines TRBV6-1 with TRBJ1-1; TRBD1 might be the D (6 bases). There are 14 residues in the CDR3. Germline lookup yields CDR1 MNHNS and CDR2 SASEGT. Trimming cost V 6 bases and J 4 bases, with 15 bases left between them. DNA of the CDR3: TGTGCCAGCAGGCGAAAGGGGGTGATCACTGAAGCTTTCTTT. Protein: CASRRKGVITEAFF.

The chain employs TRBV4-2 and TRBJ1-3; 8 bases agree with TRBD1. Germline V gives CDR1 LGHNA, CDR2 YNFKEQ. J was trimmed by 8 bases and V by 4 bases; bases with no gene match: 4. This CDR3 comprises 13 residues. DNA for the CDR3: TGTGCCAGCAGCCCGCAGGGGGCAGACACCATATATTTT. Protein sequence: CASSPQGADTIYF.

This clonotype was detected ten times or more. CDR3 region: CASSLDRGYGYTF. In nucleotides, the CDR3 is TGTGCCAGCAGCCTGGACAGGGGCTATGGCTACACCTTC. The chain uses TRBV11-2 and TRBJ1-2; TRBD1 matches 9 bases. Germline V CDR1 and CDR2: SGHAT, FQNNGV. The CDR3 is 13 residues long. J was trimmed by 4 bases and V by 5 bases; bases with no gene match: 2.

This clonotype appeared a few times. The genes are TRBV9 and TRBJ2-5; 7 positions match TRBD1. V shed 0 bases, J shed 4 bases, and the junction held 3 bases outside the gene matches. The CDR3 spans 14 residues. Germline V gene sequence: CDR1 SGDLS, CDR2 YYNGEE. The CDR3 here is CASSVGQGRETQYF. The DNA for the CDR3 is TGTGCCAGCAGCGTAGGACAGGGACGAGAGACCCAGTACTTC.

The chain links TRBV6-5 to TRBJ2-5; D is uncertain. The V end lost 8 bases, the J end lost 6 bases, and 10 bases lay between the germline ends. The CDR3 has 11 amino acids. In germline, CDR1 is MNHEY, CDR2 SVGAGI. The CDR3 sequence: CASQRRQTQYF. The CDR3 DNA reads as TGTGCCAGCCAGAGGCGGCAGACCCAGTACTTC.

This clonotype has just a few counts. The chain carries TRBV27 and TRBJ2-3; D possibly corresponds to TRBD1 (6 bases). Looked up from germline, CDR1 is MNHEY and CDR2 is SMNVEV (reference sequence). V lost 3 bases and J lost 3, with 16 bases in between. The CDR3 is made up of 16 amino acids. The CDR3 sequence: CASSFVGRGRTDTQYF. CDR3 sequence (DNA): TGTGCCAGCAGTTTCGTCGGCAGGGGAAGGACAGATACGCAGTATTTT.

The rearrangement uses TRBV9 and TRBJ1-6, with 8 bases identical to TRBD1. CDR1 is SGDLS, CDR2 YYNGEE, per germline. V was pared by 3 bases and J by 7 bases, with 6 bases of the junction left unmatched. CDR3 length: 15 amino acids. The CDR3 nucleotides are TGTGCCAGCAGCGGACAGGGGAACGCGAATTCACCCCTCCACTTT. It translates to CASSGQGNANSPLHF. Full variable domain (outside the CDR3, taken from reference TRBV9 and TRBJ1-6): DSGVTQTPKHLITATGQRVTLRCSPRSGDLSVYWYQQSLDQGLQFLIQYYNGEERAKGNILERFSAQQFPDLHSELNLSSLELGDSALYFCASSGQGNANSPLHFGNGTRLTVT.

This clonotype appeared a few times. The chain is built from TRBV12-3 or TRBV12-4 and TRBJ1-5; D is unresolved. This CDR3 spans 14 amino acids. V was shortened by 3 bases and J by 4 bases, with 10 bases between the two germline ends. The CDR3 nucleotides read TGTGCCAGCAGTTTTGGGCCCTCAAATCAGCCCCAGCATTTT. Protein sequence: CASSFGPSNQPQHF.

This clonotype was detected many times. This chain links TRBV12-3 or TRBV12-4 with TRBJ2-7; the D call may be TRBD1 or TRBD2 (6 bases each). The CDR3 is 16 amino acids. With 0 bases removed from V and 0 bases from J, the gap between germline ends came to 12 bases. CDR3 nucleotides: TGTGCCAGCAGTTTAGCGAAGGGGGGTAGCTCCTACGAGCAGTACTTC. Protein product: CASSLAKGGSSYEQYF.

This clonotype appeared a few times. The chain uses TRBV7-9 and TRBJ2-3; D is undetermined. This CDR3 is 16 amino acids long. Trimming removed 4 bases from V and 3 bases from J, with 17 bases in between. Germline values: CDR1 SEHNR, CDR2 FQNEAQ (reference sequence). CDR3 sequence reads: CASSSRGQVATDTQYF. The DNA for the CDR3 is TGTGCCAGCAGCTCTCGCGGCCAGGTAGCAACAGATACGCAGTATTTT.

The rearrangement joins TRBV5-6 to TRBJ2-5; 7 bases agree with TRBD2. J was trimmed by 1 base and V by 4 bases; bases with no gene match: 7. Germline V lookup: CDR1 SGHDT, CDR2 YYEEEE. This CDR3 contains 15 residues. The DNA of the CDR3 is TGTGCCAGCAGCGCGAACGGGGGGTCCCAAGAGACCCAGTACTTC. Its translation is CASSANGGSQETQYF.

This rearrangement joins TRBV12-3 or TRBV12-4 to TRBJ1-1, with D perhaps matching TRBD1 (5 bases). The CDR3 contains 13 residues. V lost 10 bases to trimming and J lost 2 bases, with 14 bases between them. This CDR3 is CATLMTANTEAFF. DNA for the CDR3: TGTGCCACCCTAATGACAGCCAACACTGAAGCTTTCTTT.

The CDR3: CASSWPGIRTGDLLYGYTF. CDR3 nucleotide sequence: TGTGCCAGTAGTTGGCCCGGGATCCGGACAGGGGATTTACTCTATGGCTACACCTTC. V is TRBV19 and J is TRBJ1-2; TRBD1 matches at 9 bases. The junction had 20 bases not matched to a gene; V was cut back by 5 bases and J by 4 bases. Germline V gene lookup returns CDR1 LNHDA and CDR2 SQIVND (reference sequence). The CDR3 sequence is 19 residues long.

The chain links TRBV29-1 to TRBJ2-3, with D unclear. The CDR3 sequence is 13 residues long. Germline values: CDR1 SQVTM, CDR2 ANQGSEA. Written as DNA, the CDR3 is TGCACCATCCTTTGGGGAAGCACAGATACGCAGTATTTT. Translation gives CTILWGSTDTQYF.

DNA for the CDR3: TGTGCCAGCAGCAGAGGACAGGCCCTTTTGAACACTGAAGCTTTCTTT. Residues: CASSRGQALLNTEAFF. The chain uses TRBV6-1 and TRBJ1-1, with 7 bases lining up with TRBD1. The germline V gene encodes CDR1 MNHNS and CDR2 SASEGT. After removal of 6 bases from V and 0 bases from J, the junction contained 10 bases not matched to a gene. This CDR3 is built from 16 residues.